This TCR beta chain was observed in a study of OX40 agonist ivuxolimab in advanced cancers. Study background: Of the participants, around 43% had some prior anti-PD-1, anti-PD-L1 or anti-CTLA-4 therapy, which was allowed. Three patients had partial responses: one hepatocellular carcinoma, two cutaneous melanoma. General observations from the study: There were, on average, more expanded clones in CD8+ T cells than in CD4+.

For this clone: Its antigen is not identified.

At baseline, cycle 4 day 1, and cycle 7 day 1, blood was sampled. TCRdb's copy holds only in-frame clones and misses some; the assay was immunoSEQ multiplex PCR. In the table there are 70,000 to 80,000 clones, over 90% of which are singletons. Specimen: CD4+ or CD8+ T cells sorted from blood, collected in a trial of the OX40 agonist ivuxolimab. This clonotype originated in an adult with an advanced solid tumor such as melanoma, head and neck, liver or kidney cancer.

The CDR3 here is CSVLYSGTAYEQYF. The CDR3, as DNA: TGCAGCGTTCTATACTCCGGGACAGCTTACGAGCAGTACTTC. This chain joins TRBV29-1 and TRBJ2-7; 7 positions match TRBD1. The ends lost 5 bases at V and 4 bases at J; junction bases unmatched: 11. Germline CDR1 reads SQVTM; CDR2 reads ANQGSEA. The length of the CDR3 is 14 residues.